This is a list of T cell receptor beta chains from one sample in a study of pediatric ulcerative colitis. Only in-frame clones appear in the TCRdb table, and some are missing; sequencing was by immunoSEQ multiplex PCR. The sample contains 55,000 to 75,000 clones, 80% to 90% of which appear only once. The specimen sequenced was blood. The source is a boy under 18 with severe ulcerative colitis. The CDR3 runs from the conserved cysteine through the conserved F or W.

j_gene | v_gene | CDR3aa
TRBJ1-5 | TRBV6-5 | CASSRYSNQPQHF
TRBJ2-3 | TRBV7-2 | CASSLAASGSFRTDTQYF
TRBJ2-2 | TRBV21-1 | CASSKALGAGELFF
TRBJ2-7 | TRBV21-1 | CASSKERSRSRLISSSGRPYEQYF
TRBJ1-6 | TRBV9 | CASSATGGWSPLHF
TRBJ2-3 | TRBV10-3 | CAISEGGRGASTDTQYF
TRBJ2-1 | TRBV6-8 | CASSYEPLWEQFF
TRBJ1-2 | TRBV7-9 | CASTNTTGGYGYTF
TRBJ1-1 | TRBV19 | CASSIGRNTEAFF
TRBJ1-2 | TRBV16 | CASSQSRDLYGYTF
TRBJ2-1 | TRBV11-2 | CASSPNYGFPEQFF
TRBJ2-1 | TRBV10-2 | CASRYNEQFF
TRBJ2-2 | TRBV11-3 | CASSLETGELFF
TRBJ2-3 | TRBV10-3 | CAIRREESADTQYF
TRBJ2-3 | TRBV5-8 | CASSGRTGQRTDTQYF
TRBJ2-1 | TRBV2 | CASSASSYKDEQFF
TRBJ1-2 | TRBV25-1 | CASSSDRGGNYGYTF
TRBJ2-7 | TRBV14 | CASSQDRGTRVYEQYF
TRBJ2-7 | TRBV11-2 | CASSLDSPGLYEQYF
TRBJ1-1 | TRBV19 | CASRTPGGASEAFF
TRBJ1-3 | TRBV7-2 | CASSLAELDRFSPPGNTIYF
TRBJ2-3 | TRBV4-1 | CASSQEGRTDTQYF
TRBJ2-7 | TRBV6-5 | CASSYSIARDEQYF
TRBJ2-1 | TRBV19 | CASSVRGTYNEQFF
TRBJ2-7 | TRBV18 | CASSPGAGTYEQYF
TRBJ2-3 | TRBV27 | CASSFRGRLAPNTDTQYF
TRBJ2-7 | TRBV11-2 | CASSLVSREGYEQYF
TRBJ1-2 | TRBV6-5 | CASSYGGIPYGYTF
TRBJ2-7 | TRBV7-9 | CASSLVQLGEQYF
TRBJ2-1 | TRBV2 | CASRQIAGGGNEQFF